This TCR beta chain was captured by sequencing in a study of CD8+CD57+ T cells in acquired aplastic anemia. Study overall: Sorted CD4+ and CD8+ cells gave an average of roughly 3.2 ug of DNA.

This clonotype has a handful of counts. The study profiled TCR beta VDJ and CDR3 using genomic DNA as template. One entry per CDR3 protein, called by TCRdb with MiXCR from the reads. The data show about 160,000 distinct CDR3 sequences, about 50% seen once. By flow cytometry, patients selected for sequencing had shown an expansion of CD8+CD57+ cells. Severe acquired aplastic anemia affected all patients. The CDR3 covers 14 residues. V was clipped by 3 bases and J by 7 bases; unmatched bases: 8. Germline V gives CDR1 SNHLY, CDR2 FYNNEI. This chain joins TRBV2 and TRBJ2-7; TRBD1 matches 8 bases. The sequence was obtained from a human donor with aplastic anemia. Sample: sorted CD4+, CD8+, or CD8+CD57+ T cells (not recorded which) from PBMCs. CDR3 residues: CASSEGRGPGEQYF. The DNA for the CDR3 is TGTGCCAGCAGTGAGGGCAGGGGGCCGGGGGAGCAGTACTTC.